The rows below give T cell receptor beta chains drawn from one sample of a study of cytomegalovirus exposure and HLA in healthy donors. Sequenced by immunoSEQ multiplex PCR; TCRdb stores in-frame clones only, minus some. The sample holds some 100,000 clones, roughly 84% seen once. Sequencing was carried out using PBMCs. Every receptor here comes from a man younger than 35 in good health and CMV-seronegative. Both conserved end residues are part of each CDR3. D genes are given only for firm matches. Where a row states a size, it is once, few, many or the class of an expanded clone; other rows omit it.

large,TRBJ2-7,TRBD1,TRBV2,CAHGDRGPYEQYF,TGTGCCCATGGGGACAGGGGCCCCTACGAGCAGTACTTC
once,TRBJ2-1,TRBD2,TRBV7-3,CASSLRVAGTNEQFF,TGTGCCAGCAGCTTAAGGGTAGCGGGAACGAATGAGCAGTTCTTC
NA,TRBJ1-1,NA,TRBV5-6,CASSPDIVNTEAFF,TGTGCCAGCAGCCCGGACATTGTGAACACTGAAGCTTTCTTT
NA,TRBJ1-5,TRBD1,TRBV19,CASSRLRDRVVSNQPQHF,TGTGCCAGTAGTCGTTTAAGGGACAGGGTGGTGAGCAATCAGCCCCAGCATTTT
NA,TRBJ2-7,TRBD2,TRBV5-1,CASSLGTGLDYEQYF,TGCGCCAGCAGCTTGGGGACGGGACTAGACTACGAGCAGTACTTC
once,TRBJ1-1,NA,TRBV7-9,CASSLGQMVKMNTEAFF,TGTGCCAGCAGCTTAGGTCAGATGGTTAAGATGAACACTGAAGCTTTCTTT
NA,TRBJ2-1,NA,TRBV5-1,CASSLPGTLYNEQFF,TGCGCCAGCAGCCTACCGGGGACTCTTTACAATGAGCAGTTCTTC
NA,TRBJ1-5,NA,TRBV7-8,CASSLSTGLSNQPQHF,TGTGCCAGCAGCTTGTCGACAGGCCTTAGCAATCAGCCCCAGCATTTT
NA,TRBJ2-7,NA,TRBV6-1,CASRRDTSYEQYF,TGTGCCAGCAGGAGGGACACCTCCTACGAGCAGTACTTC
NA,TRBJ2-2,NA,TRBV4-1,CASSQEQSQLSGELFF,TGCGCCAGCAGCCAAGAACAATCTCAATTGTCCGGGGAGCTGTTTTTT
NA,TRBJ2-7,NA,TRBV15,CATSRESGRYEQYF,TGTGCCACCAGCCGAGAAAGCGGACGGTACGAGCAGTACTTC
NA,TRBJ1-3,NA,TRBV6-5,CASSYSRVSGNTIYF,TGTGCCAGCAGTTACTCGAGGGTATCCGGAAACACCATATATTTT
NA,TRBJ2-7,NA,TRBV10-1,CASGETGNSYEQYF,TGCGCCAGCGGGGAGACTGGGAACTCCTACGAGCAGTACTTC
NA,TRBJ2-1,TRBD1,TRBV5-4,CASSLATGQGYNEQFF,TGTGCCAGCAGCTTGGCCACGGGACAGGGCTACAATGAGCAGTTCTTC
NA,TRBJ1-1,NA,TRBV11-3,CASSLEQGKQAFF,TGTGCCAGCAGCTTAGAACAGGGAAAACAAGCTTTCTTT
NA,TRBJ2-1,TRBD1,TRBV29-1,CSVGGQGGEQFF,TGCAGCGTGGGGGGACAGGGTGGTGAGCAGTTCTTC
NA,TRBJ2-7,NA,TRBV18,CASSPKQGPYEQYF,TGTGCCAGCTCACCGAAACAGGGTCCCTACGAGCAGTACTTC
once,TRBJ1-1,NA,TRBV10-1,CASRRTANTEAFF,TGCGCCAGCAGAAGGACAGCGAACACTGAAGCTTTCTTT
NA,TRBJ2-6,TRBD1,TRBV5-1,CASIPNRGPGANVLTF,TGCGCCAGCATCCCGAATAGGGGGCCCGGGGCCAACGTCCTGACTTTC
few,TRBJ1-2,NA,TRBV9,CASSAGRAERGYTF,TGTGCCAGCAGCGCCGGGCGGGCCGAGAGGGGCTACACCTTC